This entry is about one TCR beta chain. Its target is not known. Profiled with immunoSEQ multiplex PCR; TCRdb holds only in-frame clones, not every one. Seen here are over 150,000 clones, about nine tenths observed once, and the top ten hold approximately 3%. Per germline, CDR1 LGHNA and CDR2 YNFKEQ. The CDR3 loop spans 16 amino acids. The V and J ends lost 0 bases and 5 bases respectively, with 16 bases between them. The data belong to a study of T cell responses to AZD1222 COVID-19 vaccine. Findings of the study overall: Most donors were white British, females outnumbered males, and clonal diversity was possibly underestimated. Repertoires in all cases were sampled only once the peak T cell response had passed.

The chain combines TRBV4-2 with TRBJ1-2, with D tentatively TRBD1 (6 bases). The clonotype was recovered from an adult in good health. The sample here was peripheral blood, taken on day 0 of AZD1222 vaccination. The CDR3 sequence: CASSQDRGASGYGYTF. The CDR3 DNA follows: TGTGCCAGCAGCCAAGATCGGGGGGCATCGGGATATGGCTACACCTTC.